This TCR beta chain originates from a study of regulatory T cells in long-lasting Graves disease. Points from the study as a whole: Few sampled subjects may have lowered accuracy. Persistent disease was associated with favored TRBV28 usage and with favored use of TRBJ1-2 and TRBJ2-5.

This clonotype was recorded many times. No antigen is known for it. The time point denotes: persistent/refractory GD, antithyroid drugs over 5 years with positive TRAb. Researchers made the TCR library from RNA that was extracted from PBMCs. Approximately 8.2-milliliter peripheral blood samples went into EDTA tubes. CDR1 and CDR2 from the germline V gene are SNHLY and FYNNEI. The V end was cut by 4 bases, the J end by 2 bases, with 9 bases between. The CDR3 loop spans 14 amino acids. Arm-PCR of CDR3 regions with iRepertoire HTBI primers generated TCR beta libraries. TCRdb independently ran MiXCR on the multiplex PCR reads; one entry per CDR3 protein. The data hold about 470,000 distinct CDR3 sequences, with about 20% observed a single time.

Here the sequenced sample was peripheral blood mononuclear cells (PBMCs), taken when the disease was refractory, from a patient treated with antithyroid drugs. V gene TRBV2 combines with J gene TRBJ1-5; D gene unclear. This receptor was obtained from a female donor with Graves disease. As DNA, the CDR3 is TGTGCCAGCAGTGGGAATTCTGGCAATCAGCCCCAGCATTTT. As protein: CASSGNSGNQPQHF.